Each of the 10 T cell receptor beta chains below was sequenced from the same sample in a study of T cell responses to AZD1222 COVID-19 vaccine. Only in-frame clones appear in the TCRdb table, and some are missing; sequencing was by immunoSEQ multiplex PCR. The profile shows fewer than 110,000 clones, roughly 90% of them singletons. This specimen consisted of peripheral blood, obtained on day 0 of AZD1222 vaccination. Receptors were obtained from an adult in good health.

V and J are TRBV14 and TRBJ2-1, with a possible D match to TRBD2 (6 bases). Between the trimmed V and J ends, which lost 0 bases and 4 bases, there was a span of 10 bases. Germline-derived CDR1 and CDR2 are SGHDN and FVKESK. The CDR3 loop spans 15 amino acids. CDR3 amino acids: CASSQDPGSYNEQFF. In DNA form, the CDR3 reads TGTGCCAGCAGCCAAGATCCCGGGAGTTACAATGAGCAGTTCTTC.

The chain is built from TRBV18 and TRBJ2-7; a possible D gene is TRBD1 (5 bases). Trimming left V 2 bases short and J 0 bases short, with 11 bases between. CDR1 and CDR2 (germline): KGHSH, LQKENI. The CDR3 runs to 15 residues. The CDR3 nucleotides read TGTGCCAGCTCACCAGGGGCAGGGCCCTCCTACGAGCAGTACTTC. Translation: CASSPGAGPSYEQYF.

The chain employs TRBV7-3 and TRBJ2-1; tentatively, D is TRBD2 (9 bases). Trimming removed 5 bases from V and 2 bases from J, with 19 bases in between. The V gene's germline CDR1 is SGHTA and CDR2 FQGTGA. The CDR3 totals 17 residues. The DNA for the CDR3 is TGTGCCAGCAGCAGCCAGGGGGCGGGAGGGCCCTACAATGAGCAGTTCTTC. Its protein is CASSSQGAGGPYNEQFF.

The genes are TRBV28 and TRBJ2-7; TRBD2 is a possible D gene (5 bases). The CDR3 is 11 amino acids. Germline lookup yields CDR1 MDHEN and CDR2 SYDVKM. V gave up 5 bases and J gave up 9 bases, with 11 bases separating them. The CDR3 here is CASSGSAGQYF. CDR3 DNA sequence: TGTGCCAGCAGTGGCTCGGCGGGGCAGTACTTC.

V usage is TRBV11-3 and J usage is TRBJ2-7; weak D call: TRBD1 (6 bases). CDR1 is SGHNT and CDR2 is YENEEA in the germline V gene. This CDR3 has 14 residues. Trimming removed 6 bases at V and 2 bases at J, with 14 bases between. The CDR3 nucleotides read TGTGCCAGCAGATTGGTAGGGGGTGCCTACGAGCAGTACTTC. Translating gives CASRLVGGAYEQYF. Supplemented by reference TRBV11-3 and TRBJ2-7, the full variable domain reads EAGVVQSPRYKIIEKKQPVAFWCNPISGHNTLYWYLQNLGQGPELLIRYENEEAVDDSQLPKDRFSAERLKGVDSTLKIQPAELGDSAVYLCASRLVGGAYEQYFGPGTRLTVT.

The chain carries TRBV3-1 (or the pseudogene TRBV3-2) and TRBJ1-1; D perhaps matches TRBD1 (5 bases). This CDR3 spans 13 amino acids. Trimming stripped 4 bases from V and 7 bases from J, with 13 bases between. Germline CDR1 reads LGHDT; CDR2 reads YNNKEL (reference sequence). This CDR3 is CASSLSVRGEAFF. As DNA, the CDR3 is TGTGCCAGCAGCCTTAGCGTAAGGGGTGAAGCTTTCTTT.

CDR3 sequence (DNA): TGTGCCAGCAGCCCCTCTCACGGGGGCCCTCAGAACACTGAAGCTTTCTTT. This gives the protein CASSPSHGGPQNTEAFF. The chain recombines TRBV5-4 with TRBJ1-1, with a possible D match to TRBD1 (6 bases). Germline lookup yields CDR1 SGHNT and CDR2 YYREEE (reference sequence). The CDR3 runs 17 residues. Trimming took 4 bases from V and 1 from J, leaving 20 bases between them.

V is TRBV5-1 and J is TRBJ2-5, with TRBD2 identical over 10 bases. With 4 bases clipped from V and 0 bases from J, the junction kept 12 bases outside the gene matches. The CDR3 runs 18 residues. The germline CDR1 and CDR2 sequences are SGHRS and YFSETQ. As DNA, the CDR3 is TGCGCCAGCAGCCTCCGCCCCGCAGCGGGAGGGTACCAAGAGACCCAGTACTTC. As protein: CASSLRPAAGGYQETQYF.

The chain joins TRBV6-5 to TRBJ2-1; TRBD1 matches 12 bases. V lost 6 bases and J lost 7; bases outside the gene matches: 7. Per germline, CDR1 MNHEY and CDR2 SVGAGI. The CDR3 spans 15 residues. The CDR3 here is CASREGQGARNEQFF. The CDR3 DNA reads as TGTGCCAGCAGGGAGGGACAGGGGGCGAGGAATGAGCAGTTCTTC.

The V gene is TRBV5-1, the J gene TRBJ2-7; 8 nucleotides match TRBD2. V shed 4 bases and J 5 bases; nucleotides not matched to a gene: 8. Germline V lookup: CDR1 SGHRS, CDR2 YFSETQ. The CDR3 runs to 14 residues. In DNA form, the CDR3 reads TGCGCCAGCAGCCCAAGCGGGGGACGAGACGAGCAGTACTTC. It is translated as CASSPSGGRDEQYF.